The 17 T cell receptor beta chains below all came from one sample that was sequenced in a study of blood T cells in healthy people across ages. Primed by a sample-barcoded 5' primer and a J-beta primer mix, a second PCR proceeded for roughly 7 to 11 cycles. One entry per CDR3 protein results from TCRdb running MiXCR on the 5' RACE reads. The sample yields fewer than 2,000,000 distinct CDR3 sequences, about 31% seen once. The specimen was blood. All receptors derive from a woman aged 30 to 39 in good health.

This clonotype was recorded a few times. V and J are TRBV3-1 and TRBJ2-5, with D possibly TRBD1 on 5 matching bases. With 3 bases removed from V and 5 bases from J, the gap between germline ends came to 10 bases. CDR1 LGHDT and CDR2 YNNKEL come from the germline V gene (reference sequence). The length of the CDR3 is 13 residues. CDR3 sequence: CASSHRVEETQYF. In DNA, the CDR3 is TGTGCCAGCAGCCACAGGGTTGAGGAGACCCAGTACTTC.

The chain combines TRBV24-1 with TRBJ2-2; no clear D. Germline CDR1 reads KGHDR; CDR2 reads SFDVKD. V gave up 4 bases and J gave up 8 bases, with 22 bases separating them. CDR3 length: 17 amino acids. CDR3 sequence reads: CATSDSRTGPKGGELFF. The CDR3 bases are TGTGCCACCAGTGACTCCCGGACGGGCCCAAAGGGAGGGGAGCTGTTTTTT.

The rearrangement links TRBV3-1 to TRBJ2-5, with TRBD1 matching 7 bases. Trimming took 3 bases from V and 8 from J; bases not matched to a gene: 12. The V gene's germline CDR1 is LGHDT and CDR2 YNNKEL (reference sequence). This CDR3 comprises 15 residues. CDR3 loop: CASSHPGQADPTQYF. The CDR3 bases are TGTGCCAGCAGCCACCCCGGACAGGCGGATCCAACCCAGTACTTC.

CDR3 nucleotide sequence: TGTGCCAGCAGCTTAGTTAGTAGTTTTGCCGAGACCCAGTACTTC. It is translated as CASSLVSSFAETQYF. This sequence joins TRBV7-7 and TRBJ2-5; unclear D gene. CDR3 length equals 15 residues. Germline V lookup: CDR1 SSHAT, CDR2 FNYEAQ (reference sequence). The ends were cut back, 1 base at V and 5 bases at J, with 14 bases in the middle.

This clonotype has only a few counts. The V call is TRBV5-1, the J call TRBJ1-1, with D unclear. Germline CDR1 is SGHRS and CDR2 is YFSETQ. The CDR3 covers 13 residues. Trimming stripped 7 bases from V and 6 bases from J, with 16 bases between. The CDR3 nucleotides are TGCGCCAGCGGGCAGCCCCGTGGTTCTGAAGCTTTCTTT. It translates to CASGQPRGSEAFF.

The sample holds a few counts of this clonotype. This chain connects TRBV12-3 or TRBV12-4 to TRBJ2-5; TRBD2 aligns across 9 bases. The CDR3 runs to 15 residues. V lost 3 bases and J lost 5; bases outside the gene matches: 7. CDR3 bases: TGTGCCAGCAGTTTGGTGCGGGGGGGCGGGGAGACCCAGTACTTC. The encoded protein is CASSLVRGGGETQYF.

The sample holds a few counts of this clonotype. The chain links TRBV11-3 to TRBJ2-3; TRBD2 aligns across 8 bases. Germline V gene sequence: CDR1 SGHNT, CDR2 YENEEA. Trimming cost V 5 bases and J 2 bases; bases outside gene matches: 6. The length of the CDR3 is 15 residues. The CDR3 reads CASSITSGHTDTQYF. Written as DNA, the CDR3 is TGTGCCAGCAGCATAACTAGCGGACACACAGATACGCAGTATTTT.

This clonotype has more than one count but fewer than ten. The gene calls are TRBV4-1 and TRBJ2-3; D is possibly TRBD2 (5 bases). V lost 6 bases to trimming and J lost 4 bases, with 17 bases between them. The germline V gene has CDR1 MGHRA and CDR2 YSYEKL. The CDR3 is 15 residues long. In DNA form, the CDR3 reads TGCGCCAGCAGGACCGCAGGAGGCCTCCCAGATACGCAGTATTTT. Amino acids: CASRTAGGLPDTQYF.

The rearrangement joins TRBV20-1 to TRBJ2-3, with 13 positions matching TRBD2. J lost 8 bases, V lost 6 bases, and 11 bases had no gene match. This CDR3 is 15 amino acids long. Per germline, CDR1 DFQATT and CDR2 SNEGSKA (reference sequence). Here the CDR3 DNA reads TGCAGTGCCCAACAGACTAGCGGGGGGTCTGGTACGCAGTATTTT. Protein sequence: CSAQQTSGGSGTQYF.

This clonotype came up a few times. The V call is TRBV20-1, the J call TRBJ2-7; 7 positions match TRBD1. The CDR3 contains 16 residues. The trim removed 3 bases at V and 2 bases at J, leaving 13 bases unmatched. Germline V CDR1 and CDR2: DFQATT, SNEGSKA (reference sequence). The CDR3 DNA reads TGCAGTGCTAGCCCACAGGGACAGTTTACCGCCTACGAGCAGTACTTC. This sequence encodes CSASPQGQFTAYEQYF.

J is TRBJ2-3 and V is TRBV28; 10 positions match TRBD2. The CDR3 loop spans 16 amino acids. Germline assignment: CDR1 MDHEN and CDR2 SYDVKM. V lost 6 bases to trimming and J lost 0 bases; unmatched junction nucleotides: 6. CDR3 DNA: TGTGCCAGCAGACCTAGCGGGAGATACAGCACAGATACGCAGTATTTT. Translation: CASRPSGRYSTDTQYF.

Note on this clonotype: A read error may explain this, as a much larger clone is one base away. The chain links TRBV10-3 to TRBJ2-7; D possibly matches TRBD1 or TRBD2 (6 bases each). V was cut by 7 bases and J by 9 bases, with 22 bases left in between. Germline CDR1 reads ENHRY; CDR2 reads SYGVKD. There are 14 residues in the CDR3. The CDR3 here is CAINWASEGGGQYF. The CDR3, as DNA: TGTGCCATCAACTGGGCCAGCGAGGGGGGTGGGCAGTACTTC.

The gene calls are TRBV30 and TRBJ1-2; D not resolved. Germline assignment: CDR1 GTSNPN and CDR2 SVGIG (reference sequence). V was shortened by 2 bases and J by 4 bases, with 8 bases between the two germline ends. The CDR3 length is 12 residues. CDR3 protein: CAWSPTVYGYTF. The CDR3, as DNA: TGTGCCTGGAGTCCTACAGTCTATGGCTACACCTTC.

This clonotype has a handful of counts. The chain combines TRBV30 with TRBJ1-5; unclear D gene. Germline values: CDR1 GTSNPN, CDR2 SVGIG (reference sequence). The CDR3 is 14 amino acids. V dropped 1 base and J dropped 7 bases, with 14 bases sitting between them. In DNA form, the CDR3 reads TGTGCCTGGAGTGAGGGAGCCGCGAGGCAGCCCCAGCATTTT. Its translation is CAWSEGAARQPQHF. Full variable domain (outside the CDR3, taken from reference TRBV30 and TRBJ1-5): SQTIHQWPATLVQPVGSPLSLECTVEGTSNPNLYWYRQAAGRGLQLLFYSVGIGQISSEVPQNLSASRPQDRQFILSSKKLLLSDSGFYLCAWSEGAARQPQHFGDGTRLSIL.

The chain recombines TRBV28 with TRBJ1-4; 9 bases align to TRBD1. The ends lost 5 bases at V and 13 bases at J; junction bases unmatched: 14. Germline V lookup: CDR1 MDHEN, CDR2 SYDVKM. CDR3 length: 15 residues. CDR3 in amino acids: CASSQYRGRVIRLFF. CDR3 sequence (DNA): TGTGCCAGCAGTCAATACAGGGGGCGAGTAATAAGACTGTTTTTT.

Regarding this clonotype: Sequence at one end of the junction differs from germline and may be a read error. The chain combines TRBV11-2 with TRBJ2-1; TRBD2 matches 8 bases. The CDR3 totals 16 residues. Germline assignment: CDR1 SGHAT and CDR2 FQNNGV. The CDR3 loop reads CASSTYSGDSYNVQFF. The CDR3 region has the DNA TGTGCCAGCAGCACCTATAGCGGGGACTCCTACAATGTGCAGTTCTTC.

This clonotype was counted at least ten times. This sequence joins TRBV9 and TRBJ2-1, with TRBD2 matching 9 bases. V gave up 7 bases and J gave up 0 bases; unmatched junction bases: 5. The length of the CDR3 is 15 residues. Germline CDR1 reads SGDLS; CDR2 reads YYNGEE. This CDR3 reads CASRGGGASYNEQFF. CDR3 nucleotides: TGTGCCAGCCGTGGCGGGGGGGCCTCCTACAATGAGCAGTTCTTC.